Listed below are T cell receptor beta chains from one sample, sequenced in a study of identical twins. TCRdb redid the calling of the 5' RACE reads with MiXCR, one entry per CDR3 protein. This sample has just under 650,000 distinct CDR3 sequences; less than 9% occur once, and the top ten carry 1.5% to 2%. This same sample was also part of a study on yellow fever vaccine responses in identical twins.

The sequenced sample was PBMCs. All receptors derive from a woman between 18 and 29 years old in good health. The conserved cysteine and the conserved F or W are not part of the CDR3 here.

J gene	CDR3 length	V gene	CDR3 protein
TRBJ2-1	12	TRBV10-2	ASSEWNNYNEQF
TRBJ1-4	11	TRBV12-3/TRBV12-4	ASRFRTGEKLF
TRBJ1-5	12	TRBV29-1	SALPTGLNQPQH
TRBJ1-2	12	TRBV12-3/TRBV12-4	ASSPSRTSYGYT
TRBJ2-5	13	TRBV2	ASIPGPSAQETQY
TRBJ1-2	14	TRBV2	ASTAPLTGSGYGYT
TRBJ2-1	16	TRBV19	ASRSTSGGYSSYNEQF
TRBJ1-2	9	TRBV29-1	SVEDREGYT
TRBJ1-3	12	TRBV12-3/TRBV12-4	ASIERGAGNTIY
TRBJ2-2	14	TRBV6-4	ASSDSGDLNTGELF
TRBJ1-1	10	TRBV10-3	AISGQGRDSF
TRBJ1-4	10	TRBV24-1	ATSDWTGELF
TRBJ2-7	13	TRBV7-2	ASSLIQGKGYEQY
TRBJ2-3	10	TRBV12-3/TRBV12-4	ASSGGGVLQY
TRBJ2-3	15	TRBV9	ASSVGGVPRSTDTQY
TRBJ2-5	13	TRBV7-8	ASSLGVRGYETQY
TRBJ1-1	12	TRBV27	ASSWLGGNTEAF
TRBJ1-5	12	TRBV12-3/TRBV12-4	ASRSPTGWGPQH
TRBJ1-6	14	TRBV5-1	ASSLGDGQGVSPLH
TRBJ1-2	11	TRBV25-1	ASSRSGDYGYT
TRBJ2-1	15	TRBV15	ATSRDGGTSGYNEQF
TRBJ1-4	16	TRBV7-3	ACCLASAGWATNEKLF
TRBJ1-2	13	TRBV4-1	ASSQGPGSPVSYT
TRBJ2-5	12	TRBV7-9	ASSLGTKGETQY
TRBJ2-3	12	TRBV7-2	ASSLRTSQDTQY
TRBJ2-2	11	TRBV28	ASSFSVTGELF